The 23 T cell receptor beta chains below come from one sample, sequenced in a study of cytomegalovirus exposure and HLA in healthy donors. The PCR employed 60 Vbeta primers together with 13 Jbeta primers. Measured with immunoSEQ multiplex PCR; TCRdb has only the in-frame clones, and not every one. The sample yields approximately 180,000 clones, around 75% seen once. The sample was PBMCs. These receptors originate from a woman in her twenties or thirties in good health and CMV-seronegative.

This chain joins TRBV6-1 and TRBJ2-1, with 9 positions matching TRBD2. The germline V gene has CDR1 MNHNS and CDR2 SASEGT. The CDR3 is 15 residues long. V was clipped by 4 bases and J by 3 bases; unmatched bases: 4. The CDR3 here is CASSVLAGSYNEQFF. The DNA for the CDR3 is TGTGCCAGCAGTGTCCTAGCGGGGAGCTACAATGAGCAGTTCTTC.

This clone was seen only a few times. The chain couples TRBV7-6 to TRBJ2-1; maybe TRBD1 (6 bases). Trimming pared 1 base from V and 6 bases from J, leaving 13 bases between. The CDR3 extends over 15 amino acids. Germline V gene data show CDR1 as SGHVS and CDR2 as FNYEAQ. CDR3 nucleotide sequence: TGTGCCAGCAGCTTAGGAACAGGGTTGGTCAATGAGCAGTTCTTC. This gives the protein CASSLGTGLVNEQFF. Full variable domain (outside the CDR3, taken from reference TRBV7-6 and TRBJ2-1): GAGVSQSPRYKVTKRGQDVALRCDPISGHVSLYWYRQALGQGPEFLTYFNYEAQQDKSGLPNDRFSAERPEGSISTLTIQRTEQRDSAMYRCASSLGTGLVNEQFFGPGTRLTVL.

The genes are TRBV19 and TRBJ1-5; 8 bases are shared with TRBD1. Looked up from germline, CDR1 is LNHDA and CDR2 is SQIVND (reference sequence). J lost 3 bases, V lost 5 bases, and 6 bases had no gene match. The CDR3 covers 15 residues. CDR3 in DNA: TGTGCCAGTAGTCTCGGACAGGGCAACAATCAGCCCCAGCATTTT. This sequence encodes CASSLGQGNNQPQHF.

The chain uses TRBV18 and TRBJ1-3; TRBD1 aligns across 7 bases. Germline V gene sequence: CDR1 KGHSH, CDR2 LQKENI. This CDR3 is 17 amino acids long. V was clipped by 1 base and J by 3 bases; unmatched bases: 9. CDR3 sequence (DNA): TGTGCCAGCTCACCACAGACCGGGGACAGTAGTGGAAACACCATATATTTT. Its protein product is CASSPQTGDSSGNTIYF.

CDR3 sequence: CASSVVQGPPGELFF. In DNA, the CDR3 is TGTGCCAGCAGCGTAGTGCAGGGGCCGCCCGGGGAGCTGTTTTTT. V and J are TRBV9 and TRBJ2-2, with D possibly being TRBD1 (6 bases). Germline V gene lookup returns CDR1 SGDLS and CDR2 YYNGEE. CDR3 length: 15 residues. Deletions cut 0 bases from V and 6 bases from J, with 12 bases between.

About this clone: This same CDR3 is encoded by further DNA sequences in the sample. The chain couples TRBV6-5 to TRBJ1-1, with D tentatively TRBD1 (6 bases). V gave up 0 bases and J gave up 4 bases, with 9 bases separating them. The germline gives CDR1 MNHEY, CDR2 SVGAGI. CDR3 length equals 14 residues. CDR3 in amino acids: CASSYSGGGTEAFF. For the CDR3, the DNA is TGTGCCAGCAGTTACTCGGGAGGGGGCACTGAAGCTTTCTTT.

The chain carries TRBV29-1 and TRBJ2-7; 10 bases fit TRBD2. Per germline, CDR1 SQVTM and CDR2 ANQGSEA. This CDR3 spans 14 amino acids. V was pared by 5 bases and J by 7 bases, with 11 bases of the junction left unmatched. This CDR3 reads CSVQTSGERWEQYF. The CDR3 bases are TGCAGCGTTCAAACTAGCGGGGAACGCTGGGAGCAGTACTTC.

This clone showed up just a few times. The chain uses TRBV4-3 and TRBJ1-2; TRBD1 matches at 9 bases. J lost 7 bases, V lost 4 bases, and 19 bases had no gene match. Looked up from germline, CDR1 is LGHNA and CDR2 is YSLEER. This CDR3 contains 18 residues. Written as DNA, the CDR3 is TGCGCCAGCAGCCTACGGCGGGGGAGGACAGGGGCTAGTCGTGGCTACACCTTC. Protein: CASSLRRGRTGASRGYTF.

This chain's CDR3 is CASSLKPGQLGEAFF. The CDR3 coding sequence is TGCGCCAGCAGCCTTAAACCGGGACAGCTAGGTGAAGCTTTCTTT. This chain connects TRBV4-1 to TRBJ1-1; TRBD1 aligns across 7 bases. With V trimmed by 4 bases and J by 7 bases, 12 bases remained unmatched. Per germline, CDR1 MGHRA and CDR2 YSYEKL. The CDR3 contains 15 residues.

The chain is built from TRBV4-2 and TRBJ2-5, with D possibly being TRBD1 (5 bases). Germline CDR1 is LGHNA and CDR2 is YNFKEQ. The CDR3 sequence is 14 residues long. Trimming removed 4 bases from V and 1 base from J, with 10 bases in between. The CDR3 here is CASSPGDSQETQYF. CDR3 in DNA: TGTGCCAGCAGCCCAGGCGACAGCCAAGAGACCCAGTACTTC.

Concerning this clone: Other DNA sequences in the sample encode the same CDR3. This chain connects TRBV2 to TRBJ2-3, with 16 bases aligning to TRBD2. Germline CDR1 SNHLY, CDR2 FYNNEI. After removal of 5 bases from V and 6 bases from J, the junction contained 2 bases not matched to a gene. The CDR3 spans 15 residues. In DNA, the CDR3 is TGTGCCAGCAGTCCGGGACTAGCGGGGGGGGATACGCAGTATTTT. Residues: CASSPGLAGGDTQYF.

The count of this clone is one. The chain is built from TRBV7-9 and TRBJ1-2; D is unresolved. This CDR3 is 16 amino acids long. CDR1 is SEHNR and CDR2 is FQNEAQ in the germline V gene (reference sequence). Trimming pared 1 base from V and 1 base from J, leaving 13 bases between. The CDR3, as DNA: TGTGCCAGCAGCTTAGTTCCAGGCATCATTAACTATGGCTACACCTTC. Translating it yields CASSLVPGIINYGYTF.

The J gene is TRBJ1-1, the V gene TRBV19, with 7 bases that match TRBD1. The V and J ends lost 7 bases and 4 bases, in that order; junction bases with no gene match: 18. The CDR3 totals 17 residues. Germline lookup yields CDR1 LNHDA and CDR2 SQIVND (reference sequence). The CDR3 protein is CASISFPIQGWGTEAFF. The DNA for the CDR3 is TGTGCCAGTATCAGCTTCCCGATACAGGGGTGGGGCACTGAAGCTTTCTTT.

The gene calls are TRBV5-4 and TRBJ2-3, with 11 bases matching TRBD2. CDR3 length: 16 amino acids. CDR1 SGHNT and CDR2 YYREEE come from the germline V gene (reference sequence). The V gene end was trimmed by 4 bases and the J gene end by 2 bases; junction bases not matched to a gene: 6. This CDR3 is CASSAGTSGNTDTQYF. The CDR3 DNA sequence: TGTGCCAGCAGCGCGGGGACTAGCGGAAACACAGATACGCAGTATTTT.

This clone was detected a few times. The rearrangement joins TRBV7-9 to TRBJ2-5, with 8 nucleotides matching TRBD1. Germline CDR1 and CDR2: SEHNR and FQNEAQ (reference sequence). The length of the CDR3 is 14 residues. Unmatched junction bases numbered 7, after V lost 5 bases and J lost 5 bases. The CDR3 loop reads CASSPSGGRETQYF. The CDR3, as DNA: TGTGCCAGCAGCCCCTCAGGGGGCAGGGAGACCCAGTACTTC.

The V call is TRBV11-2, the J call TRBJ2-1, with 10 bases aligning to TRBD2. Losses at the gene ends were 6 bases for V and 5 bases for J; bases not matched to a gene: 10. Germline CDR1 reads SGHAT; CDR2 reads FQNNGV. The CDR3 extends over 16 amino acids. CDR3 region: CASSQQRGGLNNEQFF. As DNA, the CDR3 is TGTGCCAGCAGTCAACAGCGGGGGGGCCTGAACAATGAGCAGTTCTTC.

V gene TRBV7-2 combines with J gene TRBJ2-4, with 9 positions matching TRBD1. The CDR3 sequence is 17 residues long. Unmatched junction bases numbered 8, after V lost 5 bases and J lost 0 bases. Per germline, CDR1 SGHTA and CDR2 FQGNSA. The CDR3 bases are TGTGCCAGCAGCGCGGGGACAGGGAGGCAAGCCAAAAACATTCAGTACTTC. Protein: CASSAGTGRQAKNIQYF.

V and J are TRBV6-5 and TRBJ2-5; D unresolved. V was trimmed by 6 bases and J by 1 base, leaving 9 bases between them. Germline V gene data show CDR1 as MNHEY and CDR2 as SVGAGI. CDR3 length: 13 amino acids. CDR3 region: CASSPTPQETQYF. As DNA, the CDR3 is TGTGCCAGCAGCCCGACACCCCAAGAGACCCAGTACTTC.

The chain employs TRBV7-2 and TRBJ1-2; D is uncertain. V lost 3 bases and J 2 bases, leaving 7 bases between the germline ends. CDR1 is SGHTA and CDR2 is FQGNSA in the germline V gene. The CDR3 covers 13 residues. CDR3 residues: CASSLGGNYGYTF. Written as DNA, the CDR3 is TGTGCCAGCAGCTTGGGAGGGAACTATGGCTACACCTTC.

This rearrangement joins TRBV2 to TRBJ1-5; D is perhaps TRBD1 (6 bases). Germline lookup yields CDR1 SNHLY and CDR2 FYNNEI. This CDR3 has 18 residues. Deletions cut 2 bases from V and 2 bases from J, with 19 bases between. The CDR3 protein is CASSERWGRGGGNQPQHF. CDR3 DNA sequence: TGTGCCAGCAGTGAAAGGTGGGGGCGCGGGGGTGGCAATCAGCCCCAGCATTTT. The whole variable domain, remainder taken from reference TRBV2 and TRBJ1-5, is EPEVTQTPSHQVTQMGQEVILRCVPISNHLYFYWYRQILGQKVEFLVSFYNNEISEKSEIFDDQFSVERPDGSNFTLKIRSTKLEDSAMYFCASSERWGRGGGNQPQHFGDGTRLSIL.

The chain's CDR3 is CASSPQGLSTRAEQYF. The CDR3 DNA reads TGTGCCAGCAGTCCACAGGGACTATCAACTAGGGCCGAGCAGTACTTC. V and J are TRBV2 and TRBJ2-5; TRBD2 might be the D (7 bases). The DNA matches TRBJ2-7 better at its end, which makes the J call doubtful. There are 16 residues in the CDR3. Germline V CDR1 and CDR2: SNHLY, FYNNEI.

This chain uses TRBV29-1 with TRBJ1-2; D gene unclear. Germline loops: CDR1 SQVTM, CDR2 ANQGSEA. The length of the CDR3 is 14 residues. The germline V and J ends were trimmed by 2 bases and 5 bases, with 15 bases remaining between them. DNA for the CDR3: TGCAGCGTTGAAAAGGAAGGAGAAGGTTATGGCTACACCTTC. Its translation is CSVEKEGEGYGYTF.

The chain recombines TRBV30 with TRBJ2-2; D perhaps matches TRBD1 (5 bases). Trimming took off 7 bases at V and 7 bases at J, with 10 bases between the two ends. The CDR3 has 11 residues. Germline V gene data show CDR1 as GTSNPN and CDR2 as SVGIG (reference sequence). The CDR3 sequence is CASREVGELFF. The CDR3 DNA reads as TGTGCCTCCAGGGAAGTCGGGGAGCTGTTTTTT.